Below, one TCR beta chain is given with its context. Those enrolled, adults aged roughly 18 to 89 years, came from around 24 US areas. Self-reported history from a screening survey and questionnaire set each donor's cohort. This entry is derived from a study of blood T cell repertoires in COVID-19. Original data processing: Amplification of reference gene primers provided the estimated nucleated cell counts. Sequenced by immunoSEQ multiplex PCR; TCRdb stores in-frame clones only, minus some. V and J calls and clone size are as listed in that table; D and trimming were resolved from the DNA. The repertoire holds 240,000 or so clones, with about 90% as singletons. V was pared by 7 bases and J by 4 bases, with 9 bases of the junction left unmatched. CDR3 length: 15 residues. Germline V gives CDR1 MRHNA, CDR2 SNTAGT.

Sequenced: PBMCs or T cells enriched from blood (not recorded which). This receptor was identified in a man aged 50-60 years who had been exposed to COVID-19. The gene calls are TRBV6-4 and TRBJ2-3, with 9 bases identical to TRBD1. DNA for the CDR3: TGTGCCAGCAACGGGACAGGGCGAGATCCAGATACGCAGTATTTT. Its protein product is CASNGTGRDPDTQYF.